The clone carrying this T cell receptor beta chain was counted at least ten times. Its antigen remains unidentified. Starting material of 500 to 600 ng total RNA yielded TCR beta cDNA via a constant-region primer. Modified slightly, ARM-PCR produced TCR beta libraries over three nested multiplex PCR rounds. A single record per CDR3 protein comes from TCRdb applying MiXCR to the multiplex PCR reads. The data show around 78,000 distinct CDR3 sequences, around 75% seen once. Unsorted bulk tissue of about 20-30 mg yielded co-extracted RNA and DNA. These data originate in a study of tumor-infiltrating lymphocytes in primary liver carcinoma. Overall study context: Patients were men and women aged 30 to 69 years. Measuring 4.2 to 10 cm across, the tumors were staged as T1-T3 N0M0.

Study-level results: Tumor-adjacent and tumor-blood pairs overlapped less than tumor region pairs did. The 250 largest clones made up significantly more of tumor than blood repertoires (p = 0.039).

The receptor was derived from a woman aged 60 to 75 with primary liver carcinoma and hepatitis B virus infection. The sequenced sample consisted of liver tumor tissue from sampling region 4. Specified subset: tumor region T4, right-lateral pole.

The CDR3 loop reads CASSLGQVDEQYF. CDR3 bases: TGCGCCAGCAGCTTGGGACAGGTTGACGAGCAGTACTTC. The chain links TRBV5-1 to TRBJ2-7; perhaps TRBD1 as D (6 bases). The CDR3 has 13 amino acids. Trimming left V 0 bases short and J 5 bases short, with 9 bases between. From germline, CDR1 is SGHRS and CDR2 YFSETQ.